These T cell receptor beta chains were read from a single sample in a study of blood T cell repertoires in COVID-19. Assay: immunoSEQ multiplex PCR; the TCRdb copy retains only in-frame clones and omits some. The sample carries approximately 180,000 clones, approximately 87% recorded once. Sequenced material: peripheral blood. The receptors stem from a middle-aged man with active or convalescent COVID-19. The CDR3 runs from the conserved cysteine through the conserved F or W. A D gene is named only where the DNA matches it firmly. Clone size appears in some rows only: once, few, many, or a class for an expanded clone.

v_gene: TRBV7-9
j_gene: TRBJ2-1
d_gene: -
abundance: many
CDR3aa: CASSLTGTSYNEQFF
CDR3nt: TGTGCCAGCAGCTTAACGGGTACCTCCTACAATGAGCAGTTCTTC

v_gene: TRBV29-1
j_gene: TRBJ1-4
d_gene: -
abundance: -
CDR3aa: CSALTVLREKLFF
CDR3nt: TGCAGCGCCCTGACAGTATTGAGAGAAAAACTGTTTTTT

v_gene: TRBV28
j_gene: TRBJ1-6
d_gene: -
abundance: -
CDR3aa: CASTNFPNSPLHF
CDR3nt: TGTGCCAGCACCAACTTCCCCAATTCACCCCTCCACTTT

v_gene: TRBV12-5
j_gene: TRBJ1-6
d_gene: -
abundance: -
CDR3aa: CASGLGKFNASPLHF
CDR3nt: TGTGCTAGTGGTTTGGGAAAATTTAACGCGTCACCCCTCCACTTT

v_gene: TRBV4-1
j_gene: TRBJ1-2
d_gene: -
abundance: -
CDR3aa: CASSQVRREAYGYTF
CDR3nt: TGCGCCAGCAGCCAAGTGCGAAGGGAGGCCTATGGCTACACCTTC

v_gene: TRBV9
j_gene: TRBJ2-1
d_gene: -
abundance: -
CDR3aa: CASSVLDNEQFF
CDR3nt: TGTGCCAGCAGCGTCCTCGACAATGAGCAGTTCTTC

v_gene: TRBV7-8
j_gene: TRBJ1-5
d_gene: -
abundance: -
CDR3aa: CASSESNTGNQPQHF
CDR3nt: TGTGCCAGCAGCGAATCCAACACGGGGAATCAGCCCCAGCATTTT

v_gene: TRBV6-5
j_gene: TRBJ2-3
d_gene: TRBD1
abundance: -
CDR3aa: CASSYSQGAGTDTQYF
CDR3nt: TGTGCCAGCAGTTACTCTCAGGGGGCTGGCACAGATACGCAGTATTTT

v_gene: TRBV9
j_gene: TRBJ1-1
d_gene: -
abundance: once
CDR3aa: CASSVVTGFPEAFF
CDR3nt: TGTGCCAGCAGCGTGGTAACAGGTTTCCCTGAAGCTTTCTTT

v_gene: TRBV11-2
j_gene: TRBJ1-4
d_gene: -
abundance: -
CDR3aa: CASSFNSGNEKLFF
CDR3nt: TGTGCCAGCAGCTTTAACAGCGGTAATGAAAAACTGTTTTTT

v_gene: TRBV6-2/TRBV6-3
j_gene: TRBJ2-1
d_gene: -
abundance: -
CDR3aa: CASSYSVAVLGSYNEQFF
CDR3nt: TGTGCCAGCAGTTACTCGGTAGCGGTGCTAGGATCCTACAATGAGCAGTTCTTC

v_gene: TRBV30
j_gene: TRBJ1-6
d_gene: -
abundance: -
CDR3aa: CAWSLLQEGHSPLHF
CDR3nt: TGTGCCTGGAGCCTCCTACAGGAGGGCCATTCACCCCTCCACTTT

v_gene: TRBV2
j_gene: TRBJ1-1
d_gene: -
abundance: -
CDR3aa: CASSDGASAFF
CDR3nt: TGTGCCAGCAGTGACGGAGCGTCGGCTTTCTTT

v_gene: TRBV7-9
j_gene: TRBJ1-5
d_gene: TRBD1
abundance: -
CDR3aa: CASSIDREDQPQHF
CDR3nt: TGTGCCAGCAGCATAGACAGGGAAGATCAGCCCCAGCATTTT

v_gene: TRBV29-1
j_gene: TRBJ2-3
d_gene: TRBD2
abundance: -
CDR3aa: CSVEDWRGEGTDTQYF
CDR3nt: TGCAGCGTTGAAGATTGGCGGGGGGAAGGCACAGATACGCAGTATTTT

v_gene: TRBV15
j_gene: TRBJ1-2
d_gene: -
abundance: once
CDR3aa: CATSTGDKLHGYTF
CDR3nt: TGTGCCACCAGCACCGGGGACAAACTCCACGGCTACACCTTC

v_gene: TRBV5-1
j_gene: TRBJ1-4
d_gene: -
abundance: -
CDR3aa: CASSLVAGNEKLFF
CDR3nt: TGCGCCAGCAGCTTGGTTGCAGGGAATGAAAAACTGTTTTTT

v_gene: TRBV3-1/TRBV3-2
j_gene: TRBJ2-7
d_gene: TRBD2
abundance: -
CDR3aa: CASRNSGGASEQYF
CDR3nt: TGTGCCAGCAGGAATAGCGGGGGGGCCTCCGAGCAGTACTTC

v_gene: TRBV6-1
j_gene: TRBJ1-2
d_gene: TRBD1
abundance: few
CDR3aa: CASSESGGTGGGYTF
CDR3nt: TGTGCCAGCAGTGAATCAGGAGGGACAGGTGGTGGCTACACCTTC

v_gene: TRBV4-3
j_gene: TRBJ2-3
d_gene: TRBD2
abundance: -
CDR3aa: CASSQDGLLAGAKAQYF
CDR3nt: TGCGCCAGCAGCCAAGATGGTCTCCTAGCGGGGGCGAAGGCGCAGTATTTT

v_gene: TRBV7-9
j_gene: TRBJ1-1
d_gene: TRBD1
abundance: -
CDR3aa: CASSFRQGARDTEAFF
CDR3nt: TGTGCCAGCAGCTTTCGTCAGGGGGCGCGGGACACTGAAGCTTTCTTT

v_gene: TRBV6-5
j_gene: TRBJ1-5
d_gene: -
abundance: -
CDR3aa: CASTVHSNQPQHF
CDR3nt: TGTGCCAGCACAGTGCATAGCAATCAGCCCCAGCATTTT

v_gene: TRBV5-1
j_gene: TRBJ2-1
d_gene: -
abundance: once
CDR3aa: CASSLAGGTYNEQFF
CDR3nt: TGCGCCAGCAGCTTGGCGGGGGGCACCTACAATGAGCAGTTCTTC

v_gene: TRBV3-1/TRBV3-2
j_gene: TRBJ2-1
d_gene: TRBD2
abundance: -
CDR3aa: CASSQRGGHFF
CDR3nt: TGTGCCAGCAGCCAGCGGGGGGGCCACTTCTTC

v_gene: TRBV7-2
j_gene: TRBJ2-5
d_gene: -
abundance: -
CDR3aa: CASRPAGETQYF
CDR3nt: TGTGCCAGCAGACCGGCCGGGGAGACCCAGTACTTC

v_gene: TRBV5-1
j_gene: TRBJ1-1
d_gene: -
abundance: -
CDR3aa: CASSLPLSDSRDF
CDR3nt: TGCGCCAGCAGCTTGCCCCTAAGTGACAGCCGAGATTTT

v_gene: TRBV19
j_gene: TRBJ1-3
d_gene: -
abundance: -
CDR3aa: CASSIVTGWRNTIYF
CDR3nt: TGTGCCAGTAGTATCGTTACAGGGTGGAGAAACACCATATATTTT